This T cell receptor (beta chain) was sequenced during a study of OX40 agonist ivuxolimab in advanced cancers. For the study in its entirety: Ivuxolimab was an agonistic, fully human IgG2 monoclonal antibody directed against OX40 (CD134), a costimulatory receptor. Intravenous ivuxolimab was administered to patients every 2 weeks at six dose levels: 0.01, 0.1, 0.3, 1.5, 3 and 10 mg/kg. Of the approximately 54 patients in dose escalation, around 19 had hepatocellular carcinoma, roughly 15 had melanoma, 9 had renal cell carcinoma and 9 had head and neck cancer. In the dose-escalation cohort, more than 80% of patients were male, and the mean age was 60 years with a range of about 23 to 79. Prior anti-PD-1, anti-PD-L1 or anti-CTLA-4 therapy was permitted, and checkpoint inhibitors had been received by about 37% of dose-escalation patients. Partial responses were achieved by three dose-escalation patients, of whom one had hepatocellular carcinoma and two had cutaneous melanoma. Peripheral TCRbeta sequencing was intended to test whether TCR sequence diversity was altered and clonal T-cell expansion was caused by ivuxolimab. The paper covers the monotherapy dose-escalation part of the phase I ivuxolimab trial, which included N ≈ 54 patients. Summary of the overall study and its limitations: The antigen specificity of the clonally expanded peripheral T cells was not determined. In the 0.1-3.0 mg/kg groups, partial responders were among the patients with the lowest normalized peripheral clonal expansion, particularly in CD8+ T cells. Clonal expansion of both CD4+ and CD8+ blood T cells was observed from baseline to week 6 at doses 0.1 to 3.0 mg/kg. On average, CD8+ T cells showed more expanded clones than CD4+ T cells after ivuxolimab. Low levels of normalized T-cell clonal expansion were also seen in some patients who did not respond.

CDR1 is given as LNHDA and CDR2 as SQIVND, both from the germline V gene (reference sequence). Its CDR3 holds 16 amino acids, cysteine through phenylalanine. Only the CDR3 region is kept as DNA, spanning 48 bases read in frame from base 1. V is shortened by 6 bases, J by 2 bases, and the region joining them spans 20 bases. Genomic DNA was extracted from sorted cells for sequencing of the TCRbeta CDR3 region. The immunoSEQ Assay was used to sequence the TCRbeta CDR3 regions. The table comes from immuneACCESS by way of TCRdb, which keeps in-frame sequences with V and J called. Part of the clones is missing from these tables; in studies checked, under half for an unresolved V gene and the rest for unknown reasons. The sample table lists 70,000 to 90,000 clones, approximately 89% of them with a count of one. Approximately 0.38% of the sample is in the top ten clones. The trial excluded patients who had a history of autoimmune disease or were on systemic immunosuppression. Peripheral blood for TCR sequencing was collected from all dose cohorts at baseline, on cycle 4 day 1, and on cycle 7 day 1. The samples were drawn from a first-in-human, open-label, multicenter phase I dose-escalation trial of ivuxolimab. Adults with locally advanced or metastatic melanoma, renal cell, hepatocellular, or head and neck squamous cell carcinoma were enrolled in the trial. Before TCR sequencing, CD4+ T cells and CD8+ T cells were sorted from peripheral blood as separate populations.

On this clone itself: The antigen it binds to is not known. Nothing much larger sits one base from this clone, and base qualities are not available.

The sequence came from an adult with an advanced solid tumor such as melanoma, head and neck, liver or kidney cancer. Sequenced here: CD4+ or CD8+ T cells sorted from blood, sampled in a trial of the OX40 agonist ivuxolimab. The chain is made from TRBV19 and TRBJ2-7; possibly the D gene is TRBD1, per 7 matching bases. CDR3 reads: CASSPQGVGRTYEQYF. The bases read TGTGCCAGTAGCCCTCAGGGGGTAGGGAGGACCTACGAGCAGTACTTC.